This T cell receptor (beta chain) comes out of a study of blood T cell repertoires in COVID-19. Study-level information: Samples of COVID-19 (acute and convalescent) were obtained from the United States, Italy and Spain. The cDNA or gDNA used as material had been derived from T cells, B-cell-depleted T cells, or PBMCs.

Germline V gene data show CDR1 as SGDLS and CDR2 as YYNGEE. The CDR3 is 15 residues long. V trimming: 3 bases; J trimming: 8 bases; junction bases outside the gene matches: 5. Only in-frame clones appear in the TCRdb table, and some are missing; sequencing was by immunoSEQ multiplex PCR. The sample includes 200,000 to 300,000 clones, approximately 83% of them seen just once. The source of this sequence is a woman aged 25 to 45 who had recovered from COVID-19. The chain couples TRBV9 to TRBJ2-1; 13 bases line up with TRBD2. Sequencing was done on a sample of peripheral blood. The CDR3 protein is CASSARLAGGDEQFF. The CDR3 DNA sequence: TGTGCCAGCAGCGCCCGACTAGCGGGGGGAGATGAGCAGTTCTTC.